This T cell receptor (beta chain) appears in the sequencing data of a study of CD8 T cells in Susac syndrome. Germline V gene data show CDR1 as SEHNR and CDR2 as FQNEAQ (reference sequence). The V end was cut by 5 bases, the J end by 0 bases, with 20 bases between. This CDR3 has 18 residues. The authors reverse transcribed roughly 0.5 to 1 ug RNA with random hexamers. Amplification of TCR beta CDR3 across 54 Vbeta and 13 Jbeta was performed with immunoSEQ multiplex PCR. TCRdb itself ran the immunoSEQ multiplex PCR reads through MiXCR, one entry per CDR3 protein. The sample includes about 200,000 distinct CDR3 sequences, around 95% seen only once; the top ten take around 0.1%. The authors sequenced TCR beta from blood CD8+ and CD4+ T cells. Controls were age- and sex-matched healthy donors. As for this clonotype: What it binds is not known.

Study observations and caveats: A relatively small number of individuals underwent TCR sequencing and HLA analysis.

The V and J genes are TRBV7-9 and TRBJ1-5, with D unclear. Sequences were obtained from CD4+ T cells from PBMCs. This receptor was taken from a human donor in good health. Written as DNA, the CDR3 is TGTGCCAGCAGCCCCCGGACCTGGGAATCGGTTAGCAATCAGCCCCAGCATTTT. Protein sequence: CASSPRTWESVSNQPQHF.